The T cell receptor beta chain described here comes from a study of shared clonotypes between healthy human individuals. Overall study context: Donor ages ranged 18 to 49 years: a couple of women, a few men.

The CDR3 extends over 13 amino acids. CDR1 and CDR2 from the germline V gene are SQVTM and ANQGSEA. The V and J ends lost 6 bases and 0 bases, in that order; junction bases with no gene match: 5. Terminally differentiated effector memory CD45RA+ cells were left out of the naive CD8 fraction, which was CD45RO-negative and positively selected for CCR7. The authors split each subset's genomic DNA evenly across several immunoSEQ plates. In the original analysis: Filtering differed, since immunoSEQ gave only junction sequences and no quality scores. Profiling relied on immunoSEQ multiplex PCR, and the TCRdb table lists in-frame clones only, not all of them. From that table come the V and J calls and clone size; the DNA was used to work out D and trimming. The sample shows hundreds of thousands of clones, 95% of them seen only once.

The sample consisted of naive CD8+ T cells sorted from blood. This chain connects TRBV29-1 to TRBJ2-7; 7 bases match TRBD1. This sequence originates from a woman aged 30 to 39 in good health. CDR3 DNA sequence: TGCAGCGTCTCCGGGACAGACTCCTACGAGCAGTACTTC. It encodes CSVSGTDSYEQYF.